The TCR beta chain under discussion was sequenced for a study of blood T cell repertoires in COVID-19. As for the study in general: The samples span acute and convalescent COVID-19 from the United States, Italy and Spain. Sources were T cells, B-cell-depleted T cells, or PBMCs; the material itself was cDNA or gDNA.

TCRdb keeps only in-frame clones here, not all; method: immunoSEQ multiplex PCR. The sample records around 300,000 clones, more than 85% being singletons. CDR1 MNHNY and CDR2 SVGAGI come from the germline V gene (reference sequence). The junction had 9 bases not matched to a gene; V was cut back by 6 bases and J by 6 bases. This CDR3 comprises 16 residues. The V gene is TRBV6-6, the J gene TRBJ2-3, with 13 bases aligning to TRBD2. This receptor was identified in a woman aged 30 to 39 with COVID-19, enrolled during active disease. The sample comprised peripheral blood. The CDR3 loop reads CASRTSGRAGVDTQYF. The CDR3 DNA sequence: TGTGCCAGCAGAACTAGCGGGAGGGCGGGGGTCGATACGCAGTATTTT.